The 14 T cell receptor beta chains in this list originate from one sample, sequenced in a study. TCRdb independently ran MiXCR on the RT-PCR reads; one entry per CDR3 protein. The profile shows approximately 720,000 distinct CDR3 sequences, around 14% of them singletons. Input material: memory CD4+ T cells from blood. These receptors came from a female donor in good health, serving as a healthy control.

The chain uses TRBV6-6 and TRBJ1-6, with TRBD1 identical over 10 bases. Germline assignment: CDR1 MNHNY and CDR2 SVGAGI (reference sequence). Germline trimming cut 5 bases from V and 10 bases from J; bases unmatched to any gene: 8. The CDR3 has 15 residues. The CDR3 loop reads CASSQRGTGVSPLHF. DNA of the CDR3: TGTGCCAGCAGTCAACGAGGGACAGGGGTCTCACCCCTCCACTTT.

This clonotype was seen ten or more times. The chain is built from TRBV29-1 and TRBJ2-1; unclear D gene. Germline CDR1 reads SQVTM; CDR2 reads ANQGSEA. Trimming left V 5 bases short and J 0 bases short, with 8 bases between. There are 13 residues in the CDR3. The CDR3 sequence: CSVTTNSYNEQFF. In DNA form, the CDR3 reads TGCAGCGTTACCACCAACTCCTACAATGAGCAGTTCTTC.

This clonotype was recorded at least ten times. The chain is built from TRBV29-1 and TRBJ1-5; D gene unclear. This CDR3 has 13 amino acids. The V and J ends lost 5 bases and 0 bases respectively, with 8 bases between them. CDR1 and CDR2 (germline): SQVTM, ANQGSEA. The CDR3: CSVSGHSNQPQHF. In DNA form, the CDR3 reads TGCAGCGTTAGCGGCCATAGCAATCAGCCCCAGCATTTT.

This clonotype occurred many times. This chain uses TRBV7-8 with TRBJ2-3; TRBD2 agrees at 11 bases. The CDR3 is 17 amino acids. CDR1 and CDR2 from the germline V gene are SGHVS and FQNEAQ. The J segment lost 5 bases and the V segment lost 3 bases, leaving 10 bases of the junction unmatched. The CDR3 loop is CASSFSELAGAGDTQYF. The DNA of the CDR3 is TGTGCCAGCAGCTTCTCCGAACTAGCGGGAGCTGGAGATACGCAGTATTTT.

In this sample, this clonotype turned up many times. The V and J genes are TRBV7-3 and TRBJ2-3, with a tentative D call TRBD1 (6 bases). The CDR3 covers 15 residues. The V gene lost 5 bases and the J gene lost 3 bases, with 15 bases spanning the gap. The germline gives CDR1 SGHTA, CDR2 FQGTGA. CDR3 bases: TGTGCCAGCAGCCCAGGGGTCCAGGGAACAGATACGCAGTATTTT. Amino acid sequence: CASSPGVQGTDTQYF. The variable domain in full, with the rest retrieved from reference TRBV7-3 and TRBJ2-3, is GAGVSQTPSNKVTEKGKYVELRCDPISGHTALYWYRQSLGQGPEFLIYFQGTGAADDSGLPNDRFFAVRPEGSVSTLKIQRTERGDSAVYLCASSPGVQGTDTQYFGPGTRLTVL.

This clonotype appeared many times. The rearrangement uses TRBV12-3 or TRBV12-4 and TRBJ1-5, with no clear D. With 5 bases removed from V and 6 bases from J, the gap between germline ends came to 17 bases. The CDR3 extends over 15 amino acids. The CDR3 DNA follows: TGTGCCAGCAGTCCCTCGGGAGTTCTCGGTCAGCCCCAGCATTTT. This sequence encodes CASSPSGVLGQPQHF.

The chain recombines TRBV4-2 with TRBJ2-2, with TRBD1 matching 8 bases. From germline, CDR1 is LGHNA and CDR2 YNFKEQ. V was pared by 0 bases and J by 2 bases, with 5 bases of the junction left unmatched. This CDR3 is 17 amino acids long. The CDR3 sequence is CASSQDGAGGNTGELFF. The DNA of the CDR3 is TGTGCCAGCAGCCAAGACGGAGCAGGGGGCAACACCGGGGAGCTGTTTTTT.

The chain has TRBV9 and TRBJ1-2; unclear D gene. Germline V gene sequence: CDR1 SGDLS, CDR2 YYNGEE. V lost 3 bases to trimming and J lost 6 bases, with 6 bases between them. The CDR3 totals 11 residues. CDR3 amino acids: CASSEPHGYTF. The CDR3 nucleotides are TGTGCCAGCAGCGAGCCCCATGGCTACACCTTC.

The chain carries TRBV6-2 or TRBV6-3 and TRBJ2-3; D may be TRBD2 (6 bases). CDR1 and CDR2 (germline): MNHEY, SVGEGT. V gave up 4 bases and J gave up 2 bases, with 13 bases separating them. The CDR3 totals 15 residues. The CDR3 DNA reads as TGTGCCAGCAGTTCGGGACTCCTAGTCACAGATACGCAGTATTTT. Translating gives CASSSGLLVTDTQYF.

This clonotype was detected a few times. The gene calls are TRBV5-1 and TRBJ2-3; 16 nucleotides agree with TRBD2. Germline values: CDR1 SGHRS, CDR2 YFSETQ. CDR3 length equals 17 residues. V was pared by 0 bases and J by 5 bases, with 3 bases of the junction left unmatched. CDR3 loop: CASSLVGTSGGGDTQYF. In DNA, the CDR3 is TGCGCCAGCAGCTTGGTCGGGACTAGCGGGGGGGGAGATACGCAGTATTTT.

This clonotype showed up many times. The V call is TRBV7-8, the J call TRBJ1-5; D gene uncertain. V was cut by 2 bases and J by 0 bases, with 11 bases left in between. The CDR3 spans 16 residues. Germline V CDR1 and CDR2: SGHVS, FQNEAQ. DNA of the CDR3: TGTGCCAGCAGCTTAAGTCGGACCCTTAGCAATCAGCCCCAGCATTTT. Residues: CASSLSRTLSNQPQHF.

This clonotype was detected a few times. The chain has TRBV5-1 and TRBJ1-1; D unresolved. The germline V and J ends were trimmed by 0 bases and 4 bases, with 13 bases remaining between them. CDR3 length: 15 amino acids. Germline loops: CDR1 SGHRS, CDR2 YFSETQ. The CDR3 DNA sequence: TGCGCCAGCAGCTTGGCCAGTGGTTGGAGCACTGAAGCTTTCTTT. This codes for CASSLASGWSTEAFF. Together with reference TRBV5-1 and TRBJ1-1, the CDR3 gives the full variable domain: KAGVTQTPRYLIKTRGQQVTLSCSPISGHRSVSWYQQTPGQGLQFLFEYFSETQRNKGNFPGRFSGRQFSNSRSEMNVSTLELGDSALYLCASSLASGWSTEAFFGQGTRLTVV.

J is TRBJ1-2 and V is TRBV6-2 or TRBV6-3; D remains unclear. V was trimmed by 4 bases and J by 6 bases, leaving 6 bases between them. CDR3 length: 11 amino acids. CDR1 MNHEY and CDR2 SVGEGT come from the germline V gene. CDR3 protein: CASSFFNGYTF. The CDR3 region has the DNA TGTGCCAGCAGTTTCTTCAATGGCTACACCTTC.

This clonotype was detected only a few times. The chain links TRBV6-1 to TRBJ2-7; D unclear. The CDR3 is 14 residues long. V lost 2 bases and J lost 0, with 8 bases in between. Germline CDR1 is MNHNS and CDR2 is SASEGT. The CDR3 loop is CASSEKGLSYEQYF. CDR3 coding DNA: TGTGCCAGCAGTGAAAAGGGCCTCTCCTACGAGCAGTACTTC.